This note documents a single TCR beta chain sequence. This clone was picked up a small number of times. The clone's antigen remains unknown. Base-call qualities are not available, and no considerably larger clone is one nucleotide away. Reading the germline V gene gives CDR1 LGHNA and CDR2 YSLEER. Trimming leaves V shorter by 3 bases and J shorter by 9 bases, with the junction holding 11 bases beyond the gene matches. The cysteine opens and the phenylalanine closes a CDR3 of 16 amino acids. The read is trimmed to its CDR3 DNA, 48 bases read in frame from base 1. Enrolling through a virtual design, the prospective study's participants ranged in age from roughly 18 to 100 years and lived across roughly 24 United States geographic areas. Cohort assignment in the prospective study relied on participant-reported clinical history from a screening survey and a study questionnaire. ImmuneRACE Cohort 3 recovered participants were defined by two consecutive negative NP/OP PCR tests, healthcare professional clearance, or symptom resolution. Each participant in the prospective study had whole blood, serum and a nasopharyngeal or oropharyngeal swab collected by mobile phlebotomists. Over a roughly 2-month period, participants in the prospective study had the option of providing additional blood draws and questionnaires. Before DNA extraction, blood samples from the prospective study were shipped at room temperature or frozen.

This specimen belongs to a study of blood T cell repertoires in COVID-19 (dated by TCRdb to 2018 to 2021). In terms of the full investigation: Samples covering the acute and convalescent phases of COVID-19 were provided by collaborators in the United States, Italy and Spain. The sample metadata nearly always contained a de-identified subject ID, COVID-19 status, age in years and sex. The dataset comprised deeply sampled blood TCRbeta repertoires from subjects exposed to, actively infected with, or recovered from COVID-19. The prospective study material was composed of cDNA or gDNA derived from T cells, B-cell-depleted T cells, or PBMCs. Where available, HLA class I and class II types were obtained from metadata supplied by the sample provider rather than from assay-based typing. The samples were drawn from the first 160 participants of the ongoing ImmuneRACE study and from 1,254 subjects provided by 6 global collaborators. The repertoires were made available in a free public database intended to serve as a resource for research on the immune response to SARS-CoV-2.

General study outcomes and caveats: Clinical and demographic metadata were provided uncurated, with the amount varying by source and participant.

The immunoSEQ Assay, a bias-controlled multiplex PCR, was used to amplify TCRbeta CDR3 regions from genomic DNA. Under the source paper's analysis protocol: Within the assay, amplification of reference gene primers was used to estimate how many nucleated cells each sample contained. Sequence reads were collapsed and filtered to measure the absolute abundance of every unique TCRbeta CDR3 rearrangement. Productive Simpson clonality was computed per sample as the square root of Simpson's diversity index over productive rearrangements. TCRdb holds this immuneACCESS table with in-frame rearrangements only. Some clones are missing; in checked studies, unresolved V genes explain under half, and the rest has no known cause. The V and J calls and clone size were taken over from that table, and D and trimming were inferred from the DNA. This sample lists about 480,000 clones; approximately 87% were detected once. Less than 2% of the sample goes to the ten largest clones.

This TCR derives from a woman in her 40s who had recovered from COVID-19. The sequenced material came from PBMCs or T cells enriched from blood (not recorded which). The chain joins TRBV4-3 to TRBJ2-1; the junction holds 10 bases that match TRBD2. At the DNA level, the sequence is TGCGCCAGCAGCCAGTTAGCGGGAGGAGCTTTGAGTGAGCAGTTCTTC. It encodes CASSQLAGGALSEQFF.